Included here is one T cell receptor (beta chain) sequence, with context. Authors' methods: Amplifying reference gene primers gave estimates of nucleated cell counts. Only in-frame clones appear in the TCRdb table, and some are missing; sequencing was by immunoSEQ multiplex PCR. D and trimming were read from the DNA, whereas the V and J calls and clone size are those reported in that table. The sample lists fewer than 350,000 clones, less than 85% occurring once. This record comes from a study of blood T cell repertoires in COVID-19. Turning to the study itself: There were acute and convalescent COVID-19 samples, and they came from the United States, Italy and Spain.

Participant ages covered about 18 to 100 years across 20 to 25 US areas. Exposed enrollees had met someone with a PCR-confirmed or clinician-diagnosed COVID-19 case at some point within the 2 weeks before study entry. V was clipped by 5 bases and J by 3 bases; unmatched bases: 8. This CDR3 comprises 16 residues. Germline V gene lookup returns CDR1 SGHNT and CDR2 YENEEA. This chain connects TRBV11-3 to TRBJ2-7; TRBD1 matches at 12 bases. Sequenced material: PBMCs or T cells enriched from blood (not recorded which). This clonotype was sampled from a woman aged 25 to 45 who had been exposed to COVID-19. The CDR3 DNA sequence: TGTGCCAGCAGCAGGGGACAGGGGGCAGGTGTCTACGAGCAGTACTTC. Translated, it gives CASSRGQGAGVYEQYF.